Listed below are T cell receptor beta chains from one sample, sequenced in a study of blood T cell repertoires in COVID-19. Data came from immunoSEQ multiplex PCR; TCRdb stores just in-frame clones and leaves some out. The sample has fewer than 350,000 clones, roughly 90% seen once. Sequencing was carried out using PBMCs or T cells enriched from blood (not recorded which). The receptor set was obtained from a woman between 35 and 50 years old with acute COVID-19. Both conserved end residues are part of each CDR3. D genes are given only for firm matches. Size values are once, few and many counts, or a class for expanded clones, and some rows have none.

V,size,J,D,CDR3,DNA
TRBV23-1,.,TRBJ1-6,TRBD1,CASSQLGTGGSPLHF,TGCGCCAGCAGTCAGCTAGGGACAGGTGGGTCACCCCTCCACTTT
TRBV9,.,TRBJ2-7,TRBD2,CASSVEDGGAYEQYF,TGTGCCAGCAGCGTAGAGGACGGGGGGGCGTACGAGCAGTACTTC
TRBV3-1/TRBV3-2,.,TRBJ2-3,TRBD2,CASSHSGLPPNTQYF,TGTGCCAGCAGCCACTCGGGACTACCTCCAAATACGCAGTATTTT
TRBV14,few,TRBJ2-1,.,CASSHETSFGEQFF,TGTGCCAGCAGCCACGAGACTAGTTTCGGTGAGCAGTTCTTC
TRBV5-5,.,TRBJ1-2,.,CASSLGTDYGYTF,TGTGCCAGCAGCTTGGGGACAGATTATGGCTACACCTTC
TRBV28,.,TRBJ1-3,TRBD1,CASSPPGQGSGNTIYF,TGTGCCAGCAGTCCTCCGGGACAGGGGTCTGGAAACACCATATATTTT
TRBV29-1,.,TRBJ2-7,.,CSVENRASSYEQYF,TGCAGCGTTGAAAACAGAGCCAGCTCCTACGAGCAGTACTTC
TRBV28,few,TRBJ1-1,TRBD1,CASSENRGRSAEAFF,TGTGCCAGCAGCGAAAACAGGGGGCGAAGCGCTGAAGCTTTCTTT
TRBV7-9,few,TRBJ2-1,.,CASSARVSYNEQFF,TGTGCCAGCAGCGCCAGGGTCTCCTACAATGAGCAGTTCTTC
TRBV30,once,TRBJ2-3,TRBD2,CAWSVDFRSGRGADTQYF,TGTGCCTGGAGTGTAGACTTCCGGAGCGGGAGAGGAGCAGATACGCAGTATTTT